The rows below give T cell receptor beta chains drawn from one sample of a study of T cells in Graves' hyperthyroidism and ophthalmopathy. TCRdb passed the multiplex PCR reads through MiXCR, listing each CDR3 protein once. The data contain a few hundred thousand distinct CDR3 sequences, approximately 15% of them singletons. The sequencing input was blood. Source of these receptors: a woman between 18 and 29 years old with Graves' hyperthyroidism that later progressed to Graves' ophthalmopathy. CDR3s include the opening cysteine and the closing phenylalanine or tryptophan. A D gene is named only where the DNA matches it firmly. Not all rows give a size; the values are once, few, many and, for expanded clones, a class.

v_gene: TRBV18
d_gene: .
j_gene: TRBJ1-1
abundance: .
CDR3nt: TGTGCCAGCTCACCACCGTACCTCCCTGTGAACACTGAAGCTTTCTTT
CDR3aa: CASSPPYLPVNTEAFF

v_gene: TRBV9
d_gene: .
j_gene: TRBJ2-1
abundance: .
CDR3nt: TGTGCCAGCAGCGTAGGGGGGACCCTCAATGAGCAGTTCTTC
CDR3aa: CASSVGGTLNEQFF

v_gene: TRBV29-1
d_gene: TRBD2
j_gene: TRBJ2-3
abundance: once
CDR3nt: TGCAGCGTCGCGGCGGGACTAGCGGGAGGGTCAGATACGCAGTATTTT
CDR3aa: CSVAAGLAGGSDTQYF

v_gene: TRBV29-1
d_gene: .
j_gene: TRBJ2-5
abundance: few
CDR3nt: TGCAGCGTTGAATCCCCCTTGGACAACCAAGAGACCCAGTACTTC
CDR3aa: CSVESPLDNQETQYF

v_gene: TRBV27
d_gene: TRBD2
j_gene: TRBJ2-2
abundance: many
CDR3nt: TGTGCCAGCAGCCGACTACCGGGACAGCTAGCGGGAGGCCCGGGTCGCGGGGAGCTGTTTTTT
CDR3aa: CASSRLPGQLAGGPGRGELFF

v_gene: TRBV7-9
d_gene: .
j_gene: TRBJ2-1
abundance: many
CDR3nt: TGTGCCAGCAGCTTAGGGGACTCTATCTACAATGAGCAGTTCTTC
CDR3aa: CASSLGDSIYNEQFF

v_gene: TRBV27
d_gene: .
j_gene: TRBJ2-2
abundance: .
CDR3nt: TGTGCCAGCAGCCCTGGATCTAGGAGGACCGGGGAGCTGTTTTTT
CDR3aa: CASSPGSRRTGELFF

v_gene: TRBV7-2
d_gene: .
j_gene: TRBJ1-2
abundance: many
CDR3nt: TGTGCCAGCAGCTTAAACAGAGGTCAAGGCTACACCTTC
CDR3aa: CASSLNRGQGYTF

v_gene: TRBV28
d_gene: TRBD2
j_gene: TRBJ2-5
abundance: few
CDR3nt: TGTGCCAGCAGCCGAAGCGGGAGGGCCTCGGAGACCCAGTACTTC
CDR3aa: CASSRSGRASETQYF

v_gene: TRBV2
d_gene: TRBD2
j_gene: TRBJ2-1
abundance: many
CDR3nt: TGTGCCAGCAGTGAGACTAGCGGGAGGGCCAGGCAGTTCTTC
CDR3aa: CASSETSGRARQFF

v_gene: TRBV3-1
d_gene: TRBD1
j_gene: TRBJ1-3
abundance: .
CDR3nt: TGTGCCAGCAGCCCGACAGGGGAAGACACCATATATTTT
CDR3aa: CASSPTGEDTIYF

v_gene: TRBV25-1
d_gene: .
j_gene: TRBJ2-3
abundance: few
CDR3nt: TGTGCCAGCAGTGAAGGGACCACGGGCACAGATACGCAGTATTTT
CDR3aa: CASSEGTTGTDTQYF

v_gene: TRBV19
d_gene: TRBD1
j_gene: TRBJ1-1
abundance: .
CDR3nt: TGTGCCAGTAGTATAGCCGGGACAGGGGGATGGGCTGCGGCTTTCTTT
CDR3aa: CASSIAGTGGWAAAFF

v_gene: TRBV20-1
d_gene: TRBD2
j_gene: TRBJ2-5
abundance: many
CDR3nt: TGCAGTGCTCCCATAGCGGGAGAGACCCAGTACTTC
CDR3aa: CSAPIAGETQYF

v_gene: TRBV12-3/TRBV12-4
d_gene: TRBD1
j_gene: TRBJ1-5
abundance: many
CDR3nt: TGTGCCAGCAGTTTTGGGACAGTTATTAGCAATCAGCCCCAGCATTTT
CDR3aa: CASSFGTVISNQPQHF

v_gene: TRBV9
d_gene: .
j_gene: TRBJ2-2
abundance: .
CDR3nt: TGTGCCAGCAGCGTAGCCGGGACAACCACCGGGGAGCTGTTTTTT
CDR3aa: CASSVAGTTTGELFF

v_gene: TRBV25-1
d_gene: .
j_gene: TRBJ2-7
abundance: .
CDR3nt: TGTGCCAGCAGTGGTGTTCTTTACGAGCAGTACTTC
CDR3aa: CASSGVLYEQYF

v_gene: TRBV9
d_gene: .
j_gene: TRBJ2-3
abundance: .
CDR3nt: TGTGCCAGCAGCGCATCGGGACGGATTGACACAGATACGCAGTATTTT
CDR3aa: CASSASGRIDTDTQYF

v_gene: TRBV28
d_gene: TRBD2
j_gene: TRBJ2-7
abundance: many
CDR3nt: TGTGCCAGCACTCCGGCGGGGGAGAAAGCGGATCTTATCTACGAGCAGTACTTC
CDR3aa: CASTPAGEKADLIYEQYF

v_gene: TRBV27
d_gene: TRBD2
j_gene: TRBJ2-1
abundance: many
CDR3nt: TGTGCCAGCAAAGGCGGGAGAGCCCTCAATGAGCAGTTCTTC
CDR3aa: CASKGGRALNEQFF

v_gene: TRBV5-8
d_gene: .
j_gene: TRBJ2-3
abundance: few
CDR3nt: TGTGCCAGCAGCTCGACCTCGGGACTCCCGCAGTATTTT
CDR3aa: CASSSTSGLPQYF

v_gene: TRBV29-1
d_gene: TRBD2
j_gene: TRBJ2-3
abundance: many
CDR3nt: TGCAGCGTTGCTCCCCCCCCACACGGAAAGCGGGACCGCACAGATACGCAGTATTTT
CDR3aa: CSVAPPPHGKRDRTDTQYF

v_gene: TRBV27
d_gene: TRBD2
j_gene: TRBJ2-1
abundance: many
CDR3nt: TGTGCCAGCAGGCGGGGACTAGCGGAAACGGGCCACAATGAGCAGTTCTTC
CDR3aa: CASRRGLAETGHNEQFF

v_gene: TRBV7-9
d_gene: TRBD2
j_gene: TRBJ2-5
abundance: many
CDR3nt: TGTGCCAGCAGCTTCTCTAGCGGGCAAGAGACCCAGTACTTC
CDR3aa: CASSFSSGQETQYF

v_gene: TRBV27
d_gene: TRBD1
j_gene: TRBJ2-1
abundance: many
CDR3nt: TGTGCCAGCAGTTTCAAGGGGGCTGGGCAATCGGGTCACAATGAGCAGTTCTTC
CDR3aa: CASSFKGAGQSGHNEQFF

v_gene: TRBV12-3/TRBV12-4
d_gene: .
j_gene: TRBJ2-2
abundance: many
CDR3nt: TGTGCCAGCAGTATAACCGGGGAGCTGTTTTTT
CDR3aa: CASSITGELFF

v_gene: TRBV28
d_gene: .
j_gene: TRBJ1-5
abundance: many
CDR3nt: TGTGCCAGCAGTTTTAACTGGGGACGGCCCCAGCATTTT
CDR3aa: CASSFNWGRPQHF

v_gene: TRBV20-1
d_gene: TRBD2
j_gene: TRBJ2-3
abundance: .
CDR3nt: TGCAGTGCTAGAGGGGGCGGGAGCCAACGCGTGGCGTATTTT
CDR3aa: CSARGGGSQRVAYF

v_gene: TRBV28
d_gene: .
j_gene: TRBJ1-2
abundance: .
CDR3nt: TGTACCAGCAGTTTAACGGGCCAGGGTTTGAGCTACACCTTC
CDR3aa: CTSSLTGQGLSYTF

v_gene: TRBV11-2
d_gene: .
j_gene: TRBJ2-2
abundance: .
CDR3nt: TGTGCCAGCAACCAATTAAGGGGCAGGGATGGCGGGGAGCTGTTTTTT
CDR3aa: CASNQLRGRDGGELFF

v_gene: TRBV29-1
d_gene: .
j_gene: TRBJ1-5
abundance: many
CDR3nt: TGCAGCTATTCACTCGGGACGGGTAATCAGCCCCAGCATTTT
CDR3aa: CSYSLGTGNQPQHF